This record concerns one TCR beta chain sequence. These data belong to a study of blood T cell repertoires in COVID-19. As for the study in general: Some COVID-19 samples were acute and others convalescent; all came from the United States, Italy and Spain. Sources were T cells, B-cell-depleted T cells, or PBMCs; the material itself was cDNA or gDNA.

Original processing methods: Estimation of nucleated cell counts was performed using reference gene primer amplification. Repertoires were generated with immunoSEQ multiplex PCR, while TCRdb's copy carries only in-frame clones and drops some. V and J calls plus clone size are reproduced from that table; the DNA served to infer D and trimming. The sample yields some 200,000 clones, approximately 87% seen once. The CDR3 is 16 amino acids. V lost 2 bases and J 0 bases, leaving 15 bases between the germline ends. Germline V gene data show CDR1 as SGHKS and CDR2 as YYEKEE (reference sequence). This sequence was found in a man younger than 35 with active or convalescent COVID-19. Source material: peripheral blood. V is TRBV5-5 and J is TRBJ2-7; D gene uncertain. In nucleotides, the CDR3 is TGTGCCAGCAGCTTCATCCTCCAGGCCTTCTCCTACGAGCAGTACTTC. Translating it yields CASSFILQAFSYEQYF.